Listed here are 9 T cell receptor beta chains from one sample, sequenced in a study of molecular identifiers for immune sequencing clone quantification. From the PCR reads, TCRdb called clonotypes with MiXCR, one entry per CDR3 protein. The sample has about 500,000 distinct CDR3 sequences, roughly 26% seen once; the top ten hold about 0.75%. Sequencing input: naive CD8+ T cells from blood, with Jurkat cell RNA spiked in. The subset: FACS-sorted CD8+CD4-CCR7+CD45RA+ naive T cells. Receptors originate from a human donor in good health. Some libraries in this study had Jurkat cell RNA spiked in.

The V and J genes are TRBV5-1 and TRBJ2-5; D possibly matches TRBD1 or TRBD2 (5 bases each). This CDR3 contains 16 residues. Germline V gene sequence: CDR1 SGHRS, CDR2 YFSETQ. Trimming pared 6 bases from V and 5 bases from J, leaving 23 bases between. This CDR3 reads CASTPSGDLLLETQYF. The CDR3 DNA follows: TGCGCCAGCACCCCTTCCGGGGACCTACTGCTCGAGACCCAGTACTTC. Together with reference TRBV5-1 and TRBJ2-5, the CDR3 gives the full variable domain: KAGVTQTPRYLIKTRGQQVTLSCSPISGHRSVSWYQQTPGQGLQFLFEYFSETQRNKGNFPGRFSGRQFSNSRSEMNVSTLELGDSALYLCASTPSGDLLLETQYFGPGTRLLVL.

This chain joins TRBV28 and TRBJ1-3, with a weak D call TRBD1 (5 bases). V lost 3 bases to trimming and J lost 1 base, with 10 bases between them. This CDR3 spans 15 amino acids. Germline V gene lookup returns CDR1 MDHEN and CDR2 SYDVKM. This CDR3 reads CASSFVGGSGNTIYF. Written as DNA, the CDR3 is TGTGCCAGCAGTTTTGTCGGGGGTTCTGGAAACACCATATATTTT.

The chain carries TRBV4-3 and TRBJ2-7, with a weak D call TRBD1 (6 bases). V was cut by 0 bases and J by 2 bases, with 8 bases left in between. The CDR3 loop spans 14 amino acids. Germline V gene data show CDR1 as LGHNA and CDR2 as YSLEER. The CDR3 DNA is TGCGCCAGCAGCCAAGAGCGGACAGCCTACGAGCAGTACTTC. It is translated as CASSQERTAYEQYF.

This clonotype was seen many times. The rearrangement joins TRBV29-1 to TRBJ2-5; D gene uncertain. The CDR3 sequence is 12 residues long. CDR1 and CDR2 (germline): SQVTM, ANQGSEA. V gave up 0 bases and J gave up 7 bases, with 9 bases separating them. CDR3: CSVEDVSVTQYF. The CDR3 nucleotides are TGCAGCGTTGAAGACGTGTCCGTGACCCAGTACTTC. The full variable domain, rest sourced from reference TRBV29-1 and TRBJ2-5, is SAVISQKPSRDICQRGTSLTIQCQVDSQVTMMFWYRQQPGQSLTLIATANQGSEATYESGFVIDKFPISRPNLTFSTLTVSNMSPEDSSIYLCSVEDVSVTQYFGPGTRLLVL.

The sample holds one count of this clonotype. V gene TRBV20-1 combines with J gene TRBJ2-5; 14 positions match TRBD2. Germline V CDR1 and CDR2: DFQATT, SNEGSKA (reference sequence). V lost 6 bases to trimming and J lost 11 bases; unmatched junction nucleotides: 5. The CDR3 contains 12 residues. CDR3 DNA: TGCAGTGCGGGACTAGCGGGGGCCTTACAGTACTTC. As protein: CSAGLAGALQYF.

The count of this clonotype is one. A much larger clone sits a single nucleotide away, making a read error possible. This chain uses TRBV12-3 or TRBV12-4 with TRBJ1-4; no firm D call. CDR3 length: 15 amino acids. Trimming removed 8 bases at V and 0 bases at J, with 13 bases between. The CDR3 coding sequence is TGTGCCAGCTCACCCCTCACACCAACTAATGAAAAACTGTTTTTT. This translates into CASSPLTPTNEKLFF.

The chain links TRBV14 to TRBJ2-1; a possible D gene is TRBD2 (6 bases). The CDR3 has 16 amino acids. Germline values: CDR1 SGHDN, CDR2 FVKESK. The V end lost 5 bases, the J end lost 2 bases, and 16 bases lay between the germline ends. CDR3: CASSNLTSLPYNEQFF. The DNA of the CDR3 is TGTGCCAGCAGCAACTTGACTAGTTTACCCTACAATGAGCAGTTCTTC.

CDR3 nucleotides: TGTGCCAGCAGTTTAGCGCCTGGGGGCTTAGAGACCCAGTACTTC. This encodes CASSLAPGGLETQYF. This rearrangement joins TRBV12-3 or TRBV12-4 to TRBJ2-5, with D possibly matching TRBD1 (6 bases). V was cut by 0 bases and J by 4 bases, with 12 bases left in between. The CDR3 covers 15 residues.

Only a few counts were recorded for this clonotype. A much more abundant neighbour one base away suggests this may be a read error. The chain joins TRBV28 to TRBJ2-3, with 11 nucleotides matching TRBD1. Germline loops: CDR1 MDHEN, CDR2 SYDVKM. V trimming: 5 bases; J trimming: 3 bases; junction bases outside the gene matches: 7. The CDR3 is 16 residues long. DNA of the CDR3: TGTGCCAGCAGTCCCGGGACAGGGGGAGGAACAGATACGCAGTATTTT. Its protein product is CASSPGTGGGTDTQYF.